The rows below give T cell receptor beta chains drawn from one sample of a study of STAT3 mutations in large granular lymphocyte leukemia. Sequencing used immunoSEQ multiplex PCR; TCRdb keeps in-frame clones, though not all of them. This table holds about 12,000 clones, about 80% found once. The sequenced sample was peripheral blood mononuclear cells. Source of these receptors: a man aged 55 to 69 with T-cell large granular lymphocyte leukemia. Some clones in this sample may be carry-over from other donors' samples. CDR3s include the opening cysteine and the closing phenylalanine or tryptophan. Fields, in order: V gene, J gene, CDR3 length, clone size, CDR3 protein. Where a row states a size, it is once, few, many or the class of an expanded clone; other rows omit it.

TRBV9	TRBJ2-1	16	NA	CASSVVAGGSYNEQFF
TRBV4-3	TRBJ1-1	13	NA	CASSQGGGEEAFF
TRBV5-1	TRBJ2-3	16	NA	CASRPSPAGVTDTQYF
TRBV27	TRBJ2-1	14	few	CASSLADSYNEQFF
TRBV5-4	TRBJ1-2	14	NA	CASSLVAGVGGYTF
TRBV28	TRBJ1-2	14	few	CASSLSGRNYGYTF
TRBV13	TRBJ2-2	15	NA	CASSLGDRNTGELFF
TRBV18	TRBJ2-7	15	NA	CASSPPQGRSYEQYF
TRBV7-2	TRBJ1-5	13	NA	CASSSRGDQPQHF
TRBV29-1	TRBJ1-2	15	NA	CSVEDPGQQTYGYTF
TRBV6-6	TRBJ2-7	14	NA	CASTVAGGTYEQYF
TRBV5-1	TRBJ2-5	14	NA	CASSFTSDAETQYF
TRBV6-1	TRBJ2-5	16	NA	CASSEAGQGWGETQYF
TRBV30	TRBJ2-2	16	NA	CAWSSWTGGNTGELFF
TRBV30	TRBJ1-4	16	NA	CAWSATRTSKPEKLFF
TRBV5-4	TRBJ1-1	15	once	CASSLAGTGGSEAFF
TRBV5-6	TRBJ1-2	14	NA	CASSLVRGNYGYTF
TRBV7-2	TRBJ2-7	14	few	CASSLGAGRHEQYF
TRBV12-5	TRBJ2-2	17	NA	CASALGDAGANTGELFF
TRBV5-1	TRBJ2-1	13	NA	CASSFLAENEQFF
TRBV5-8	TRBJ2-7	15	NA	CASNEGEVHNYEQYF
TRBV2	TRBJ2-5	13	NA	CASRPGEGETQYF
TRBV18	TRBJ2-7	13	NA	CASLGTSGSVQYF
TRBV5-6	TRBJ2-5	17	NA	CASSLEWGAGREETQYF
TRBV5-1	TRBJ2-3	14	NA	CASWGGTNTDTQYF
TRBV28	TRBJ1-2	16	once	CASIRAGLLLDYGYTF
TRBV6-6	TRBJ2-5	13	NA	CASSRSHEETQYF
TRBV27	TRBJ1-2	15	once	CASSLYSGVPYGYTF
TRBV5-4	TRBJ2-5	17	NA	CASSTFRARERRETQYF
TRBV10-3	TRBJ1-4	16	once	CAISEWGTADNEKLFF
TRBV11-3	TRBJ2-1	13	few	CASSSGGDNEQFF
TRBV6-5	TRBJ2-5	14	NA	CASSRLELGQTQYF
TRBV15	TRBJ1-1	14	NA	CATSRNRVNTEAFF
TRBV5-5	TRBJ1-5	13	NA	CASSLAGGQPQHF
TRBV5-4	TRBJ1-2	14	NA	CASSWTGSNYGYTF